This TCR beta chain was captured by sequencing in a study of T cell responses to AZD1222 COVID-19 vaccine. General study findings and limits: Samples come after the peak T cell response, not at day 14.

Remarks on this clone: As yet, its antigen is unknown.

Assay used: immunoSEQ multiplex PCR; TCRdb lists only in-frame clones, some missing. Seen here are over 110,000 clones, 85% to 90% observed once, and the top ten hold around 1.6%. In germline, CDR1 is SNHLY, CDR2 FYNNEI. The CDR3 totals 14 residues. V lost 4 bases to trimming and J lost 4 bases, with 10 bases between them. This chain joins TRBV2 and TRBJ2-2, with D uncertain. This TCR came from an adult in good health. The source was peripheral blood, collected on day 0 of AZD1222 vaccination. As DNA, the CDR3 is TGTGCCAGCAGTGTTGGTTGGGGCACCGGGGAGCTGTTTTTT. Residues: CASSVGWGTGELFF.